This T cell receptor (beta chain) was profiled in a study of blood T cell repertoires in COVID-19. Across the whole study: The United States, Italy and Spain supplied acute and convalescent COVID-19 samples. T cells, B-cell-depleted T cells, or PBMCs provided the cDNA or gDNA that served as material.

This clone appeared once. The ends were cut back, 7 bases at V and 3 bases at J, with 9 bases in the middle. This CDR3 comprises 13 residues. Germline CDR1 and CDR2: MNHNY and SVGAGI (reference sequence). Original analysis: Scientists estimated how many nucleated cells there were by amplifying reference gene primers. Assay: immunoSEQ multiplex PCR; the TCRdb copy retains only in-frame clones and omits some. That table furnishes V, J and clone size, whereas the DNA furnished D and trimming. Among about 330,000 clones, roughly 90% were seen once, and the ten largest hold more than 3%. The source is a woman aged 45-60 years with active or convalescent COVID-19. The chain couples TRBV6-6 to TRBJ1-4; D call uncertain. Sequenced input: peripheral blood. CDR3 in DNA: TGTGCCAGCAAGGCCGCGGCTAATGAAAAACTGTTTTTT. Amino acids: CASKAAANEKLFF.